This TCR beta chain was recorded in a study of CD8+ T cells in alopecia areata (dated by TCRdb to 2016 to 2019). Concerning the study at large: The treated patients, all with moderate-to-severe alopecia areata, were enrolled in an open-label pilot trial of oral tofacitinib given at 5 to 10 mg twice daily. Tofacitinib was given for 6 to 18 months, followed by 6 months of follow-up off drug to assess delayed response and recurrence. For the treated patients, the SALT score, which quantifies what percentage of scalp surface area is affected, served as the measure of disease severity. High-throughput TCRbeta sequencing was used to examine T cell clonal expansion in alopecia areata in both the C3H/HeJ mouse model and human patients. In humans, TCRbeta sequencing was performed on scalp tissue and on sorted CD4+ and CD8+ peripheral blood T cells from healthy controls and from patients with patchy or totalis/universalis alopecia areata. Tofacitinib-treated patients had biopsies at baseline and at 4 and 24 weeks of treatment, with a later scalp biopsy in several patients. Scalp clonality was compared across normal scalp (n=4), patchy alopecia areata scalp (n=8), and alopecia totalis/universalis scalp (n=8). RNA came from the PAXgene miRNA kit for fixed scalp, the miRNeasy kit for PBMCs, and the RNeasy kit for mouse skin. Amplification of TCRbeta CDR3 regions was done by immunoSEQ multiplex PCR using 35 Vbeta forward primers and 13 Jbeta reverse primers.

From cysteine to phenylalanine, the CDR3 is 12 amino acids long. The only DNA kept is the CDR3, 36 bases in frame from the first base. CDR1 and CDR2, per the germline V gene (reference sequence), are GTSNPN and SVGIG. About this clone: Its antigen specificity is not known. A read error may produce the germline difference seen at one junction end.

To prepare the library, the immunoSEQ multiplex PCR assay was applied. For TCR sequencing, RNA was extracted from every sample and reverse transcribed into cDNA to serve as template. First-strand cDNA was synthesized using SuperScript III with a 2:1 mix of oligo-dT and random hexamers. Amplification bias was assessed with a synthetic immune receptor repertoire, and residual bias was removed computationally. For the original study's pipeline: Raw reads were preprocessed for error removal, and CDR3 was defined according to IMGT conventions as running from the conserved cysteine to phenylalanine. Clonality was computed by normalizing Shannon entropy by log2 of the number of productive unique TCRs and subtracting the result from 1. Whether each scalp clone was CD4 or CD8 was inferred by checking scalp TCRbeta sequences against the CD4 and CD8 repertoires from sorted blood. In its TCRdb copy, this immuneACCESS table keeps in-frame sequences only and misses some clones. Where compared with another copy, unresolved V genes explain less than half of these, and the others have no known cause. V and J calls and clone size are those listed in that table; D and trimming were worked out from the DNA. In this sample the table shows 95,000 to 100,000 clones, almost 60% of which occur a single time. The top ten hold about a sixth of the sample.

The treatment or condition label for this specimen denotes: oral pan-JAK inhibitor, 5-10 mg twice daily. Peripheral blood and lesional scalp punch biopsies were obtained from patients with alopecia areata. After PBMCs were isolated by density centrifugation and stained for CD3, CD4 and CD8, a FACSAria was used to sort CD4+ and CD8+ T cells. Overall study results and their limits: Higher clonality and more expanded CD8+ clones were observed in lesional scalp than in normal scalp, particularly in alopecia totalis/universalis, a finding suggestive of antigenic drive. Compared with mice, TCR sequences shared between patients were less clear, possibly partly because of HLA diversity across the patient population. Tofacitinib significantly decreased scalp clonality and the number of expanded CD8+ clones among the top 100 scalp clones. The treated cohort was small, with a single nonresponder, so links between baseline CD8+ expansion and response need larger studies. Unlike mouse skin, where gammadelta T cells dominate, normal human skin contains resident alphabeta T cells that get sequenced too, which complicates analysis of the scalp TCR repertoire. During tofacitinib treatment, many expanded lesional clones remained in scalp and blood, and this persistence may partly explain relapse after treatment is stopped.

This receptor chain uses TRBV30 and TRBJ2-2; the D gene lacks a confident call. The source is a human donor with alopecia areata. The material was CD8+ T cells sorted from blood, obtained at approximately week 56, from a patient treated with tofacitinib. In nucleotide form, the sequence is TGTGCCTGGGGTGTGGGGTCCGGGGAGCTGTTTTTT. Its translation reads: CAWGVGSGELFF.